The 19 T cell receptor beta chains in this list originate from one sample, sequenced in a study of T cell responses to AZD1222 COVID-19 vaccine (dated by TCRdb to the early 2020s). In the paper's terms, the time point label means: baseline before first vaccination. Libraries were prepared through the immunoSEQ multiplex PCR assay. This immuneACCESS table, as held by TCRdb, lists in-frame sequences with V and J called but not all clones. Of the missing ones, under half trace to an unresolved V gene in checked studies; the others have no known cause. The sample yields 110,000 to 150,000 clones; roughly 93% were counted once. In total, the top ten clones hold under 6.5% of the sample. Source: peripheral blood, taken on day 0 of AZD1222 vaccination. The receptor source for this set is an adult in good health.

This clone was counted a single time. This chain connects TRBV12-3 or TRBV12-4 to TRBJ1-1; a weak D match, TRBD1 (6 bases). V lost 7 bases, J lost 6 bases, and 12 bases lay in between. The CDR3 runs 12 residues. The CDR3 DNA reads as TGTGCCAGCACTCCAGGGACATCTGAAGCTTTCTTT. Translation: CASTPGTSEAFF.

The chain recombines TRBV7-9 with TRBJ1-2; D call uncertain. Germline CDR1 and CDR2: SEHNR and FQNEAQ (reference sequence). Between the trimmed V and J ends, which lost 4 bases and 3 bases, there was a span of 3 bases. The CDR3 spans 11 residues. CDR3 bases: TGTGCCAGCAGCTGGGACTATGGCTACACCTTC. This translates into CASSWDYGYTF.

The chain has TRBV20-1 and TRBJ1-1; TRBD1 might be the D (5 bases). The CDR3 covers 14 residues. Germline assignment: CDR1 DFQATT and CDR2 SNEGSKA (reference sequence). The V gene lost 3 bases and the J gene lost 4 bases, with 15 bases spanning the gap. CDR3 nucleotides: TGCAGTGCTAGTTCAGGAGAAAGGGGCACTGAAGCTTTCTTT. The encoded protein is CSASSGERGTEAFF.

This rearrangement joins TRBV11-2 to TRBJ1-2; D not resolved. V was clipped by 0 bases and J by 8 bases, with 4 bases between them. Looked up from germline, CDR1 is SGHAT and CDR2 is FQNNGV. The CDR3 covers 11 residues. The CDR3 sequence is CASSLDRGYTF. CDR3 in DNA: TGTGCCAGCAGCTTAGATAGGGGCTACACCTTC.

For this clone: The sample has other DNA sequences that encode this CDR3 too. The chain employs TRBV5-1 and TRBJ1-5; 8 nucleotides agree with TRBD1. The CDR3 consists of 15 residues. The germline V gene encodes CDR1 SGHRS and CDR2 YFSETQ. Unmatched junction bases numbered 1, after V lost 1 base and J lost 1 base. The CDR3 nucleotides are TGCGCCAGCAGCTTGTCAGGGGGCAGCAATCAGCCCCAGCATTTT. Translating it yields CASSLSGGSNQPQHF.

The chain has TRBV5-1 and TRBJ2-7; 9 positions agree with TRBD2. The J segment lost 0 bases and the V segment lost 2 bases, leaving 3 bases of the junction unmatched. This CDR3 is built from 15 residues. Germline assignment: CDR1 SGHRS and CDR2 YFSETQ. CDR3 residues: CASSFGAGGSYEQYF. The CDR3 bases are TGCGCCAGCAGCTTCGGAGCGGGAGGCTCCTACGAGCAGTACTTC.

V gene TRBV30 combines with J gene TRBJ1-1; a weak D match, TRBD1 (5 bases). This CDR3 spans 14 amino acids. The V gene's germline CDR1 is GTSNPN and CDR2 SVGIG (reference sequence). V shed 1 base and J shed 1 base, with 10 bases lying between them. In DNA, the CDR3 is TGTGCCTGGAGTGGAATAGGACAGAACACTGAAGCTTTCTTT. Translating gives CAWSGIGQNTEAFF.

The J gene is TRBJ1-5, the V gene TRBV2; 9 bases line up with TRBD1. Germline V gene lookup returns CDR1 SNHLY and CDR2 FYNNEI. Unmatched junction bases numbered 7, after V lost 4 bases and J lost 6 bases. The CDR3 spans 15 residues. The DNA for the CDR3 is TGTGCCAGCAGTGCAGGACAGGGGTTGGGTCAGCCCCAGCATTTT. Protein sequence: CASSAGQGLGQPQHF. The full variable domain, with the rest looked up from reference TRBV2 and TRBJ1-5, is EPEVTQTPSHQVTQMGQEVILRCVPISNHLYFYWYRQILGQKVEFLVSFYNNEISEKSEIFDDQFSVERPDGSNFTLKIRSTKLEDSAMYFCASSAGQGLGQPQHFGDGTRLSIL.

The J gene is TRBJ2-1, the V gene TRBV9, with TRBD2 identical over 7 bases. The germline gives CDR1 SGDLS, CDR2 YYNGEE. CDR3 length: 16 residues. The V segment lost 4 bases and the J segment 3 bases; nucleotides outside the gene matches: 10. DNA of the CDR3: TGTGCCAGCAGCCCACACGGGAGGACTGTCTACAATGAGCAGTTCTTC. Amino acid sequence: CASSPHGRTVYNEQFF.

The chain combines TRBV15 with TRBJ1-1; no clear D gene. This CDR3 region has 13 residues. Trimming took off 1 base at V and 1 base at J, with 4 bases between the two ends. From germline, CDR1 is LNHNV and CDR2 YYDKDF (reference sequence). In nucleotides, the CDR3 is TGTGCCACCAGCAGAGGGGCGAACACTGAAGCTTTCTTT. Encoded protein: CATSRGANTEAFF. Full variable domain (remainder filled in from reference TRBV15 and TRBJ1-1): DAMVIQNPRYQVTQFGKPVTLSCSQTLNHNVMYWYQQKSSQAPKLLFHYYDKDFNNEADTPDNFQSRRPNTSFCFLDIRSPGLGDTAMYLCATSRGANTEAFFGQGTRLTVV.

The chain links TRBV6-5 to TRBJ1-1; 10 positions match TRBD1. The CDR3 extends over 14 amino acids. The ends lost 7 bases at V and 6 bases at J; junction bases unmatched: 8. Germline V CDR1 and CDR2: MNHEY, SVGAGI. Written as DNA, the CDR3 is TGTGCCAGCATCAAAGACAGGGGGCTTTCTGAAGCTTTCTTT. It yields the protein CASIKDRGLSEAFF.

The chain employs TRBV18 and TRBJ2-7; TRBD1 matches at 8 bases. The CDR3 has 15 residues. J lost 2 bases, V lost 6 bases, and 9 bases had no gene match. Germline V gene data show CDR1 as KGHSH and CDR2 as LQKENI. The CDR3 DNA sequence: TGTGCCAGCTCCCTAGGACAGGGATCAACCTACGAGCAGTACTTC. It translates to CASSLGQGSTYEQYF. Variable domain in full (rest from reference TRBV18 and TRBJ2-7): NAGVMQNPRHLVRRRGQEARLRCSPMKGHSHVYWYRQLPEEGLKFMVYLQKENIIDESGMPKERFSAEFPKEGPSILRIQQVVRGDSAAYFCASSLGQGSTYEQYFGPGTRLTVT.

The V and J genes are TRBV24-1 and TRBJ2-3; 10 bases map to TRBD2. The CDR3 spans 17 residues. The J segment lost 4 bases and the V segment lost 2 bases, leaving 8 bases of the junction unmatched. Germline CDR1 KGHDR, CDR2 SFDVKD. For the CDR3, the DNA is TGTGCCACCAGTGATTCCACTAGCGGGATGGGGGCAGATACGCAGTATTTT. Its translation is CATSDSTSGMGADTQYF.

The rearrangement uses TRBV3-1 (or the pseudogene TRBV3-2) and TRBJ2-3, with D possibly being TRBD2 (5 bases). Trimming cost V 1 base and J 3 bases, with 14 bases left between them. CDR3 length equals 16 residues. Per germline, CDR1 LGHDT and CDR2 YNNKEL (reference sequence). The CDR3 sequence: CASSQGVEGSTDTQYF. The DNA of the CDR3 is TGTGCCAGCAGCCAAGGTGTTGAAGGGAGTACAGATACGCAGTATTTT.

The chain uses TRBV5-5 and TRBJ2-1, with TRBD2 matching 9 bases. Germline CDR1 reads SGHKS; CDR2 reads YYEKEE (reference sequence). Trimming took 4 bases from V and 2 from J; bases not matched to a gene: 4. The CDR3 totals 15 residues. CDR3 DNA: TGTGCCAGCAGCCCCGTAGCGGGAGCCTACAATGAGCAGTTCTTC. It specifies CASSPVAGAYNEQFF.

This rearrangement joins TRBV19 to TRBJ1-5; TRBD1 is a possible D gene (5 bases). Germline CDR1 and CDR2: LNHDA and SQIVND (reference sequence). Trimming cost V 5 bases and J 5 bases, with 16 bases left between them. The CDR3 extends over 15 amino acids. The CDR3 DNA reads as TGTGCCAGTAGTCCCGCCCGGGGGGTTGATCAGCCCCAGCATTTT. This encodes CASSPARGVDQPQHF.

CDR3 in amino acids: CASSAAGVTYNSPLHF. The DNA of the CDR3 is TGTGCCAGCAGCGCCGCAGGGGTCACCTATAATTCACCCCTCCACTTT. V is TRBV9 and J is TRBJ1-6; perhaps TRBD1 as D (6 bases). This CDR3 is 16 amino acids long. Deletions cut 3 bases from V and 2 bases from J, with 12 bases between. The germline V gene has CDR1 SGDLS and CDR2 YYNGEE.

For the CDR3, the DNA is TGTGCCAGCAGCACCTATACAGGGAGCACTGAAGCTTTCTTT. It is translated as CASSTYTGSTEAFF. This chain links TRBV11-2 with TRBJ1-1; a weak D match, TRBD1 (6 bases). Germline values: CDR1 SGHAT, CDR2 FQNNGV. V lost 5 bases, J lost 4 bases, and 14 bases lay in between. The CDR3 spans 14 residues. Together with reference TRBV11-2 and TRBJ1-1, the CDR3 gives the full variable domain: EAGVAQSPRYKIIEKRQSVAFWCNPISGHATLYWYQQILGQGPKLLIQFQNNGVVDDSQLPKDRFSAERLKGVDSTLKIQPAKLEDSAVYLCASSTYTGSTEAFFGQGTRLTVV.

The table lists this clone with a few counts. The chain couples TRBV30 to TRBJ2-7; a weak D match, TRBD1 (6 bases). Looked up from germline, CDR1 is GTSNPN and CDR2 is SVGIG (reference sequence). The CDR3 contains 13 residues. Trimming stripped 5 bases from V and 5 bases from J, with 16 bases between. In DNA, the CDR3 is TGTGCCTGGGCCACTACAGGGCGCGACGAGCAGTACTTC. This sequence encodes CAWATTGRDEQYF.